This entry features one TCR beta chain sequence. The data are from a study of CD8 T cells in Susac syndrome. RNA totalling roughly 0.45 to 1 ug underwent reverse transcription with random hexamers. The CDR3 of TCR beta was amplified by immunoSEQ multiplex PCR across 54 Vbeta and 13 Jbeta. A single record per CDR3 protein comes from TCRdb applying MiXCR to the immunoSEQ multiplex PCR reads. The sample includes tens of thousands of distinct CDR3 sequences, approximately 94% of them seen just once. Trimming removed 3 bases at V and 2 bases at J, with 11 bases between. The CDR3 length is 14 residues. Per the germline V gene, CDR1 is SEHNR and CDR2 is FQNEAQ (reference sequence). CD8+ and CD4+ T cells from blood underwent TCR beta sequencing.

The sample was CD8+ T cells from PBMCs. The rearrangement joins TRBV7-9 to TRBJ2-7; D not certain. This clonotype originated in a human donor in good health. The CDR3 loop reads CASSFLGRPYEQYF. The CDR3 DNA reads TGTGCCAGCAGCTTCTTGGGCAGGCCCTACGAGCAGTACTTC.